These 32 T cell receptor beta chains were sequenced from one sample in a study of control samples from healthy donors and cancer patients. TCRdb's copy holds only in-frame clones and misses some; the assay was immunoSEQ multiplex PCR. The sample records 96,000 or so clones, approximately 93% being singletons. Input material: blood. These TCRs come from a man between 18 and 35 years old in good health.

This chain uses TRBV7-2 with TRBJ2-1; D assignment may be TRBD1 or TRBD2 (6 bases each). Germline V gives CDR1 SGHTA, CDR2 FQGNSA. The ends were cut back, 1 base at V and 10 bases at J, with 11 bases in the middle. The CDR3 spans 13 residues. The CDR3 region has the DNA TGTGCCAGCAGCTTAGACAGGGCGGGGGAGCAGTTCTTC. Its translation is CASSLDRAGEQFF.

The chain combines TRBV6-2 or TRBV6-3 with TRBJ2-1; D gene uncertain. CDR1 is MNHEY, CDR2 SVGEGT, per germline. The V gene lost 5 bases and the J gene lost 0 bases, with 17 bases spanning the gap. The CDR3 consists of 17 residues. CDR3 in DNA: TGTGCCAGCAGTATTTCTCTATTAATTAGCTCCTACAATGAGCAGTTCTTC. Residues: CASSISLLISSYNEQFF.

The chain has TRBV4-1 and TRBJ2-5, with D uncertain. CDR1 and CDR2 from the germline V gene are MGHRA and YSYEKL. This CDR3 has 15 residues. Trimming removed 1 base from V and 2 bases from J, with 11 bases in between. The CDR3 DNA reads as TGCGCCAGCAGCCAAGTACGGTTAGAACAAGAGACCCAGTACTTC. It translates to CASSQVRLEQETQYF.

CDR3 coding DNA: TGTGCCAGCAGTTTATCGCCACAGGGGTATGGCTACACCTTC. It is translated as CASSLSPQGYGYTF. V and J are TRBV28 and TRBJ1-2, with TRBD1 matching over 7 bases. This CDR3 region has 14 residues. Germline V CDR1 and CDR2: MDHEN, SYDVKM. Germline trimming cut 1 base from V and 5 bases from J; bases unmatched to any gene: 4.

The chain joins TRBV6-6 to TRBJ2-7; 9 bases line up with TRBD1. The V gene end was trimmed by 6 bases and the J gene end by 6 bases; junction bases not matched to a gene: 9. The CDR3 covers 14 residues. The germline CDR1 and CDR2 sequences are MNHNY and SVGAGI (reference sequence). The CDR3 region is CASSPGDRAVEQYF. The CDR3 DNA reads as TGTGCCAGCAGCCCCGGGGACAGGGCGGTCGAGCAGTACTTC.

V gene TRBV19 combines with J gene TRBJ2-7, with 9 bases aligning to TRBD2. Germline loops: CDR1 LNHDA, CDR2 SQIVND (reference sequence). The CDR3 runs 14 residues. The V gene end was trimmed by 5 bases and the J gene end by 2 bases; junction bases not matched to a gene: 4. For the CDR3, the DNA is TGTGCCAGTAGTTTTAGCGGGGGCACCTACGAGCAGTACTTC. Protein: CASSFSGGTYEQYF.

In its sample, this clone was seen once. V gene TRBV4-3 combines with J gene TRBJ1-2; D remains unclear. V was shortened by 0 bases and J by 7 bases, with 12 bases between the two germline ends. The CDR3 consists of 14 residues. The germline V gene encodes CDR1 LGHNA and CDR2 YSLEER. The CDR3 sequence: CASSQDVNAIGYTF. The CDR3 DNA follows: TGCGCCAGCAGCCAAGATGTGAACGCCATTGGCTACACCTTC.

The rearrangement uses TRBV6-5 and TRBJ2-7; no clear D. The V and J ends lost 7 bases and 5 bases respectively, with 12 bases between them. CDR1 is MNHEY, CDR2 SVGAGI, per germline. This CDR3 has 12 amino acids. The CDR3 protein is CASNSLRDEQYF. In DNA form, the CDR3 reads TGTGCCAGCAATTCGTTACGGGACGAGCAGTACTTC.

The chain has TRBV2 and TRBJ2-5; D perhaps matches TRBD1 (6 bases). CDR3 length equals 14 residues. V was shortened by 6 bases and J by 5 bases, with 16 bases between the two germline ends. The germline V gene encodes CDR1 SNHLY and CDR2 FYNNEI. The CDR3 loop is CASRRITGRETQYF. DNA of the CDR3: TGTGCCAGCAGGAGAATTACAGGGCGTGAGACCCAGTACTTC.

This sequence joins TRBV9 and TRBJ2-6; D is undetermined. The CDR3 length is 14 residues. Germline V lookup: CDR1 SGDLS, CDR2 YYNGEE. V was clipped by 6 bases and J by 0 bases, with 7 bases between them. The CDR3: CASTHSSGANVLTF. CDR3 nucleotides: TGTGCCAGCACGCACAGCTCTGGGGCCAACGTCCTGACTTTC. Using reference TRBV9 and TRBJ2-6 for the parts outside the CDR3, the full variable domain is DSGVTQTPKHLITATGQRVTLRCSPRSGDLSVYWYQQSLDQGLQFLIQYYNGEERAKGNILERFSAQQFPDLHSELNLSSLELGDSALYFCASTHSSGANVLTFGAGSRLTVL.

The V gene is TRBV6-5, the J gene TRBJ1-5; maybe TRBD1 (5 bases). The CDR3 runs 16 residues. Deletions cut 2 bases from V and 1 base from J, with 12 bases between. CDR1 MNHEY and CDR2 SVGAGI come from the germline V gene. The CDR3 protein is CASSYGRGRSNQPQHF. CDR3 sequence (DNA): TGTGCCAGCAGTTACGGAAGGGGACGGAGCAATCAGCCCCAGCATTTT.

The rearrangement links TRBV6-2 or TRBV6-3 to TRBJ2-5; weak D call: TRBD2 (7 bases). Looked up from germline, CDR1 is MNHEY and CDR2 is SVGEGT. CDR3 length: 19 amino acids. V was cut by 4 bases and J by 9 bases, with 33 bases left in between. The CDR3 here is CASSSVQAGGPFRSGSQYF. The CDR3 bases are TGTGCCAGCAGTTCAGTCCAAGCCGGGGGGCCTTTTCGATCCGGGTCCCAGTACTTC.

The CDR3 spells CSASSGLAYNEQFF. CDR3 DNA sequence: TGCAGTGCTAGTAGCGGACTAGCTTACAATGAGCAGTTCTTC. The rearrangement joins TRBV20-1 to TRBJ2-1, with 8 bases fitting TRBD2. Germline-derived CDR1 and CDR2 are DFQATT and SNEGSKA (reference sequence). This CDR3 has 14 amino acids. With 3 bases clipped from V and 4 bases from J, the junction kept 5 bases outside the gene matches.

V usage is TRBV23-1 and J usage is TRBJ1-2; D is possibly TRBD1 (6 bases). TRBV23-1 falls under the ORF class, with uncertain function. Trimming shortened V by 3 bases and J by 3 bases, and 8 bases separated the two germline ends. The CDR3 is 13 amino acids. CDR3 amino acids: CASSHRGDYGYTF. The CDR3 DNA reads TGCGCCAGCAGTCACAGGGGAGACTATGGCTACACCTTC.

This chain uses TRBV29-1 with TRBJ1-2; 9 bases fit TRBD1. J lost 6 bases, V lost 3 bases, and 5 bases had no gene match. Germline CDR1 SQVTM, CDR2 ANQGSEA. This CDR3 is built from 13 residues. The CDR3 reads CSVEGQGIHGYTF. For the CDR3, the DNA is TGCAGCGTTGAGGGACAGGGTATCCATGGCTACACCTTC. The full variable domain, in which reference TRBV29-1 and TRBJ1-2 provide the parts outside the CDR3, is SAVISQKPSRDICQRGTSLTIQCQVDSQVTMMFWYRQQPGQSLTLIATANQGSEATYESGFVIDKFPISRPNLTFSTLTVSNMSPEDSSIYLCSVEGQGIHGYTFGSGTRLTVV.

This clone was seen a single time. V usage is TRBV16 and J usage is TRBJ1-1, with 8 bases lining up with TRBD1. The trim removed 3 bases at V and 6 bases at J, leaving 9 bases unmatched. CDR3 length: 15 amino acids. Germline V lookup: CDR1 KGHSY, CDR2 FQNENV. The CDR3 loop reads CASSHRTGTIAEAFF. In nucleotides, the CDR3 is TGTGCCAGCAGCCATAGGACAGGGACGATCGCTGAAGCTTTCTTT.

This clone was observed a handful of times. This chain connects TRBV18 to TRBJ1-6, with D possibly TRBD1 on 6 matching bases. The CDR3 sequence is 16 residues long. Per the germline V gene, CDR1 is KGHSH and CDR2 is LQKENI. V dropped 2 bases and J dropped 5 bases, with 13 bases sitting between them. CDR3 sequence reads: CASSPRQDRDNSPLHF. The CDR3 DNA sequence: TGTGCCAGCTCACCAAGACAGGACCGGGATAATTCACCCCTCCACTTT. Variable domain in full (rest from reference TRBV18 and TRBJ1-6): NAGVMQNPRHLVRRRGQEARLRCSPMKGHSHVYWYRQLPEEGLKFMVYLQKENIIDESGMPKERFSAEFPKEGPSILRIQQVVRGDSAAYFCASSPRQDRDNSPLHFGNGTRLTVT.

V and J are TRBV18 and TRBJ2-2; TRBD1 matches 8 bases. Germline CDR1 KGHSH, CDR2 LQKENI. V lost 2 bases, J lost 4 bases, and 9 bases stayed unmatched. The CDR3 runs to 17 residues. The CDR3 sequence is CASSPGPGQVFTGELFF. CDR3 in DNA: TGTGCCAGCTCACCAGGGCCGGGACAGGTGTTCACCGGGGAGCTGTTTTTT. The complete variable domain, with remaining parts taken from reference TRBV18 and TRBJ2-2, reads NAGVMQNPRHLVRRRGQEARLRCSPMKGHSHVYWYRQLPEEGLKFMVYLQKENIIDESGMPKERFSAEFPKEGPSILRIQQVVRGDSAAYFCASSPGPGQVFTGELFFGEGSRLTVL.

The J gene is TRBJ1-5, the V gene TRBV6-6; TRBD1 aligns across 10 bases. The CDR3 length is 16 residues. Germline V gene data show CDR1 as MNHNY and CDR2 as SVGAGI (reference sequence). J was trimmed by 6 bases and V by 2 bases; bases with no gene match: 7. CDR3 coding DNA: TGTGCCAGCAGTTACGGGACAGGGGCTAGACGTCAGCCCCAGCATTTT. This codes for CASSYGTGARRQPQHF.

The chain recombines TRBV13 with TRBJ2-1; TRBD1 agrees at 10 bases. The CDR3 length is 15 residues. CDR1 and CDR2 from the germline V gene are PRHDT and FYEKMQ (reference sequence). The junction had 6 bases not matched to a gene; V was cut back by 5 bases and J by 5 bases. The CDR3 sequence is CASSPPGTGDNEQFF. CDR3 in DNA: TGTGCCAGCAGCCCCCCCGGGACAGGGGACAATGAGCAGTTCTTC.

The chain employs TRBV29-1 and TRBJ2-7; D is unclear. Germline values: CDR1 SQVTM, CDR2 ANQGSEA. Trimming shortened V by 7 bases and J by 2 bases, and 12 bases separated the two germline ends. The CDR3 is made up of 12 amino acids. The CDR3 sequence: CSAEGPTYEQYF. The CDR3 region has the DNA TGCAGCGCAGAAGGACCCACCTACGAGCAGTACTTC.

The CDR3 DNA reads TGTGCCAGCAGAACAAGCGGAGGAAACACCGGGGAGCTGTTTTTT. Translating it yields CASRTSGGNTGELFF. The chain recombines TRBV11-2 with TRBJ2-2; a possible D gene is TRBD2 (5 bases). The CDR3 has 15 amino acids. CDR1 and CDR2 from the germline V gene are SGHAT and FQNNGV. V was shortened by 6 bases and J by 2 bases, with 13 bases between the two germline ends.

V and J are TRBV27 and TRBJ2-2; 9 positions agree with TRBD1. CDR3 size: 16 residues. Germline V gene sequence: CDR1 MNHEY, CDR2 SMNVEV (reference sequence). With V trimmed by 6 bases and J by 4 bases, 9 bases remained unmatched. This CDR3 reads CASRPPGGQGTGELFF. The CDR3 DNA is TGTGCCAGCAGACCCCCGGGGGGACAGGGCACCGGGGAGCTGTTTTTT.

The J gene is TRBJ1-6, the V gene TRBV5-4, with no clear D. Germline V gene lookup returns CDR1 SGHNT and CDR2 YYREEE (reference sequence). This CDR3 comprises 15 residues. V was clipped by 0 bases and J by 6 bases, with 10 bases between them. CDR3 residues: CASSLAGPSNSPLHF. CDR3 sequence (DNA): TGTGCCAGCAGCTTGGCCGGGCCAAGTAATTCACCCCTCCACTTT.

In its sample, this clone was seen a few times. The rearrangement links TRBV6-2 or TRBV6-3 to TRBJ2-2; D is uncertain. Looked up from germline, CDR1 is MNHEY and CDR2 is SVGEGT. The CDR3 runs 15 residues. V lost 0 bases and J lost 0, with 5 bases in between. CDR3 residues: CASSYSAANTGELFF. The CDR3 region has the DNA TGTGCCAGCAGTTACTCTGCAGCGAACACCGGGGAGCTGTTTTTT.

The chain has TRBV12-3 or TRBV12-4 and TRBJ1-2; TRBD1 matches 10 bases. The V segment lost 3 bases and the J segment 8 bases; nucleotides outside the gene matches: 3. The CDR3 has 13 residues. The CDR3 loop is CASSFGQGGGYTF. In DNA, the CDR3 is TGTGCCAGCAGTTTTGGACAGGGGGGCGGCTACACCTTC.

This rearrangement joins TRBV2 to TRBJ1-2, with TRBD1 identical over 7 bases. CDR1 is SNHLY and CDR2 is FYNNEI in the germline V gene. The CDR3 totals 15 residues. The trim removed 3 bases at V and 3 bases at J, leaving 7 bases unmatched. CDR3 loop: CASSDMGQRHYGYTF. The CDR3 DNA reads as TGTGCCAGCAGTGATATGGGACAGCGTCACTATGGCTACACCTTC.

V is TRBV5-1 and J is TRBJ1-2; TRBD1 matches at 11 bases. The length of the CDR3 is 14 residues. V shed 3 bases and J 4 bases; nucleotides not matched to a gene: 2. CDR1 is SGHRS and CDR2 is YFSETQ in the germline V gene. The CDR3 region has the DNA TGCGCCAGCAGCTCCGGGACAGGGGGCTATGGCTACACCTTC. Protein product: CASSSGTGGYGYTF.

The V call is TRBV30, the J call TRBJ1-1; maybe TRBD1 (5 bases). Germline CDR1 is GTSNPN and CDR2 is SVGIG (reference sequence). V was clipped by 2 bases and J by 11 bases, with 15 bases between them. This CDR3 comprises 12 residues. CDR3 region: CAWSFRASGAFF. Written as DNA, the CDR3 is TGTGCCTGGAGTTTCAGGGCGTCGGGGGCTTTCTTT.

V is TRBV27 and J is TRBJ2-2; no reliable D call. Trimming shortened V by 5 bases and J by 8 bases, and 12 bases separated the two germline ends. This CDR3 has 13 residues. Looked up from germline, CDR1 is MNHEY and CDR2 is SMNVEV (reference sequence). In nucleotides, the CDR3 is TGTGCCAGCAGTCCAGGACGGAGTGGGGAGCTGTTTTTT. Translation: CASSPGRSGELFF.

This sequence joins TRBV6-4 and TRBJ2-7; D is unresolved. Trimming took 4 bases from V and 6 from J, leaving 13 bases between them. Germline CDR1 MRHNA, CDR2 SNTAGT. The CDR3 runs to 13 residues. This chain's CDR3 is CASSVTATAEQYF. The CDR3 DNA reads as TGTGCCAGCAGTGTGACGGCCACCGCCGAGCAGTACTTC.

The rearrangement uses TRBV7-9 and TRBJ2-5; 10 bases are a match to TRBD1. Per germline, CDR1 SEHNR and CDR2 FQNEAQ (reference sequence). The CDR3 has 18 amino acids. After removal of 3 bases from V and 1 base from J, the junction contained 11 bases not matched to a gene. CDR3 sequence: CASSFGGDRGRPQETQYF. CDR3 DNA: TGTGCCAGCAGCTTCGGTGGAGACAGGGGGCGCCCCCAAGAGACCCAGTACTTC.